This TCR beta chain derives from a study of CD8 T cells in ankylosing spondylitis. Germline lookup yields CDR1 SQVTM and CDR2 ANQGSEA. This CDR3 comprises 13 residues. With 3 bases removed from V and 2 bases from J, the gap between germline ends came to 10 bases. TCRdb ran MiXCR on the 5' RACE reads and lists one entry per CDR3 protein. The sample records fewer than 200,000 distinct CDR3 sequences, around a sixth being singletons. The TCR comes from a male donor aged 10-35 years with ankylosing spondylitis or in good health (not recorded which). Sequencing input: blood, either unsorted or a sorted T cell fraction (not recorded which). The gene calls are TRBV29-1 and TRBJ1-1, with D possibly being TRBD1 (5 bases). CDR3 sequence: CSVDRQGNTEAFF. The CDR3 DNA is TGCAGCGTTGATCGTCAGGGCAACACTGAAGCTTTCTTT. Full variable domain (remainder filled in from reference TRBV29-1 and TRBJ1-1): SAVISQKPSRDICQRGTSLTIQCQVDSQVTMMFWYRQQPGQSLTLIATANQGSEATYESGFVIDKFPISRPNLTFSTLTVSNMSPEDSSIYLCSVDRQGNTEAFFGQGTRLTVV.